The 3 T cell receptor beta chains below were found in one sample sequenced in a study of shared clonotypes between healthy human individuals. TCRdb's table, derived via immunoSEQ multiplex PCR, lists solely in-frame clones and lacks some. The table shows about 2.4 million clones, with around nine tenths occurring only once. Input material: naive CD4+ T cells sorted from blood. As to subset: CD45RA+ positively selected. These receptors came from a man aged 18 to 29 in good health.

J is TRBJ2-7 and V is TRBV29-1, with TRBD1 identical over 12 bases. Germline assignment: CDR1 SQVTM and CDR2 ANQGSEA. The CDR3 is 17 residues long. The ends lost 0 bases at V and 7 bases at J; junction bases unmatched: 13. DNA for the CDR3: TGCAGCGTTGAAGATCTAGAACCGGGACAGGGGGCGAGTGAGCAGTACTTC. Translation gives CSVEDLEPGQGASEQYF.

The J gene is TRBJ2-7, the V gene TRBV29-1; 11 positions agree with TRBD2. Germline CDR1 SQVTM, CDR2 ANQGSEA. This CDR3 is 13 amino acids long. J gave up 2 bases and V 5 bases, and 2 bases lay outside the gene matches. CDR3 loop: CSVPGLAAYEQYF. CDR3 DNA sequence: TGCAGCGTTCCGGGACTAGCGGCCTACGAGCAGTACTTC.

Turning to this clone: Other DNA sequences in this specimen translate into the identical CDR3. In DNA, the CDR3 is TGTGCCAGCAGTCGGACCGCAACTAATGAAAAACTGTTTTTT. This translates into CASSRTATNEKLFF. V usage is TRBV6-1 and J usage is TRBJ1-4; D gene unclear. The V gene lost 5 bases and the J gene lost 0 bases, with 7 bases spanning the gap. The CDR3 contains 14 residues. CDR1 and CDR2 from the germline V gene are MNHNS and SASEGT.